This note documents a single T cell receptor beta chain sequence. The method was immunoSEQ multiplex PCR; TCRdb's version includes in-frame clones alone and lacks a portion of them. The repertoire holds 100,000 to 150,000 clones, about nine tenths seen once, with less than 9.5% in the top ten. The sample comes from a study of control samples from healthy donors and cancer patients. The germline V gene has CDR1 SGHTA and CDR2 FQGNSA. The CDR3 is 14 amino acids. The V and J ends lost 1 base and 5 bases, in that order; junction bases with no gene match: 3. The clonotype comes from a man aged 40-50 years in good health. The sequencing sample was made of blood. The rearrangement uses TRBV7-2 and TRBJ2-5; 8 positions agree with TRBD1. The CDR3: CASSLGQGWETQYF. CDR3 DNA sequence: TGTGCCAGCAGCTTAGGACAGGGGTGGGAGACCCAGTACTTC.